This T cell receptor beta chain was documented in a study of T-cell reconstitution after alpha-beta-depleted transplantation in children. In this sample, this clonotype turned up many times. An end of the junction differs from the germline gene, which may be a read error. Germline-derived CDR1 and CDR2 are MNHEY and SMNVEV (reference sequence). This CDR3 is 13 amino acids long. Unique molecular identifiers were built into the TCRbeta library. In TCRdb, the PCR reads were re-called with MiXCR into one record per CDR3 protein. This sample has almost 400,000 distinct CDR3 sequences; roughly 20% occur once, and the top ten carry less than 4.5%.

This rearrangement joins TRBV27 to TRBJ1-5; no clear D. The sample in question was PBMCs from the stem cell graft donor, obtained from the stem cell graft. This clonotype was sampled from a human donor who donated a stem cell graft to a child with acute myeloid leukemia. This CDR3 is CASSHHPNQPQHF. CDR3 sequence (DNA): TGTGCCAGCAGTCACCACCCAAATCAACCCCAGCATTTT.